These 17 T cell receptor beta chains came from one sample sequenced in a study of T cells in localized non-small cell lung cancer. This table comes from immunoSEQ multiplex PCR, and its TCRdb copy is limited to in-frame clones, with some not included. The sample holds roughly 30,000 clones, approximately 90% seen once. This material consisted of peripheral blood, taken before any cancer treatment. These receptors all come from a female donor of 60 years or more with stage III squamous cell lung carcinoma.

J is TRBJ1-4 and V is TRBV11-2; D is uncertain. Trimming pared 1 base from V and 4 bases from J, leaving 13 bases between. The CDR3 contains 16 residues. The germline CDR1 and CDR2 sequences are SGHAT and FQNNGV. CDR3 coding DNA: TGTGCCAGCAGCTTAGCTGGGTCGGTATATAATGAAAAACTGTTTTTT. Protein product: CASSLAGSVYNEKLFF.

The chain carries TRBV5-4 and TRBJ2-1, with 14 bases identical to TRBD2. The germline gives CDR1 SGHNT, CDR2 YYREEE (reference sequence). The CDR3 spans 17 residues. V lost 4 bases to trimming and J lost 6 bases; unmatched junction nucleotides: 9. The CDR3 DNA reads TGTGCCAGCAGCCTATTCAAGACTAGCGGGAGGGCCAATGAGCAGTTCTTC. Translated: CASSLFKTSGRANEQFF.

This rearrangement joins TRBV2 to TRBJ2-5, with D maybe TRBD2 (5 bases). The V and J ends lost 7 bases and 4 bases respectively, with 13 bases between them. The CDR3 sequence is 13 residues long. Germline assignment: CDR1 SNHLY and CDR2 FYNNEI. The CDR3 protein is CASTRDQGETQYF. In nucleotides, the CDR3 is TGTGCCAGCACCCGGGATCAAGGAGAGACCCAGTACTTC.

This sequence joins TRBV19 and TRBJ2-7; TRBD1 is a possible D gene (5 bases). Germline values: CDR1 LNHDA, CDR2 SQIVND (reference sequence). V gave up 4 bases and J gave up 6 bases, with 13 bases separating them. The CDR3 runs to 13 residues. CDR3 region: CASSTWIDSEQYF. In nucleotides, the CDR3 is TGTGCCAGTAGTACCTGGATAGACAGCGAGCAGTACTTC.

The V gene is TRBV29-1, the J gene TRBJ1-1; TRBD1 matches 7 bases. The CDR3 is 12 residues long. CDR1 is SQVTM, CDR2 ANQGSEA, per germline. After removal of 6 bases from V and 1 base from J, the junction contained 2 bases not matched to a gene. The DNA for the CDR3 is TGCAGCGTGGGACAGAAGAACACTGAAGCTTTCTTT. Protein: CSVGQKNTEAFF.

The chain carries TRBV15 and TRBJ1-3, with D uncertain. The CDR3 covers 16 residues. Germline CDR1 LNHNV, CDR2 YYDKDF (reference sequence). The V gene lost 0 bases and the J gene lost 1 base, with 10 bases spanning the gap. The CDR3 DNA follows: TGTGCCACCAGCAGAGATCCCACAGTATCTGGAAACACCATATATTTT. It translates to CATSRDPTVSGNTIYF.

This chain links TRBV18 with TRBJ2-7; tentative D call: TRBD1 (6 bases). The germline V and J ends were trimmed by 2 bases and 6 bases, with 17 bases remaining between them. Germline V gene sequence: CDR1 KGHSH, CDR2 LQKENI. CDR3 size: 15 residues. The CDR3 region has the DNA TGTGCCAGCTCACCAAGTCGCGAGGGGGAAGGCGAGCAGTACTTC. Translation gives CASSPSREGEGEQYF.

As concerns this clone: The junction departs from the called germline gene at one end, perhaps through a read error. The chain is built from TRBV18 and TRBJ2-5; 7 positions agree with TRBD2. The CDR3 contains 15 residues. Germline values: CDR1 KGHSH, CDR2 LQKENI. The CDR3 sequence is CASSPPRLAQETQYF. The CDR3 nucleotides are TGTGCCAGCTCTCCACCTAGACTAGCCCAAGAGACCCAGTACTTC.

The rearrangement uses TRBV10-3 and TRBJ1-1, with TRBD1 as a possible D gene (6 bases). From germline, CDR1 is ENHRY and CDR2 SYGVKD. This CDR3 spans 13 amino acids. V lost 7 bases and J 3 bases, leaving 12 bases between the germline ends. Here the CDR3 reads CAITPDSYTEAFF. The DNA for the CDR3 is TGTGCCATCACCCCGGACAGCTACACTGAAGCTTTCTTT.

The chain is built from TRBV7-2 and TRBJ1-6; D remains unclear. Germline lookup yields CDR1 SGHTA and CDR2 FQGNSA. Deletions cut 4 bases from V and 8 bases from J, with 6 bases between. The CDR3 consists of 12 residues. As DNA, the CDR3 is TGTGCCAGCAGCTCCAGTCATTCACCCCTCCACTTT. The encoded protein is CASSSSHSPLHF.

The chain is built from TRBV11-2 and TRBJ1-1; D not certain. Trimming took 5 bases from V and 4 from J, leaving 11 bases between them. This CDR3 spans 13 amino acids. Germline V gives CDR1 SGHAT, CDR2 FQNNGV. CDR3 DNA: TGTGCCAGCAGCCTATCGTGGGGCACTGAAGCTTTCTTT. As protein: CASSLSWGTEAFF.

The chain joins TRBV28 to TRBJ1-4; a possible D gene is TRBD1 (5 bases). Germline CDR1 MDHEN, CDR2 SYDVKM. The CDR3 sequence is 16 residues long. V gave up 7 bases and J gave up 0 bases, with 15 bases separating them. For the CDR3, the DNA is TGTGCCAGCACCAGAAGCGGGGCTTCAACTAATGAAAAACTGTTTTTT. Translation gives CASTRSGASTNEKLFF.

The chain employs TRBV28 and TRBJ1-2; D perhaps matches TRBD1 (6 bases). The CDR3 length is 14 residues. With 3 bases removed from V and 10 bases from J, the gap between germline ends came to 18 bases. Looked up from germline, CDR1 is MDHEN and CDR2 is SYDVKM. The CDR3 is CASSLGAGDKSYTF. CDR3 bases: TGTGCCAGCAGTTTGGGGGCAGGGGATAAATCCTACACCTTC.

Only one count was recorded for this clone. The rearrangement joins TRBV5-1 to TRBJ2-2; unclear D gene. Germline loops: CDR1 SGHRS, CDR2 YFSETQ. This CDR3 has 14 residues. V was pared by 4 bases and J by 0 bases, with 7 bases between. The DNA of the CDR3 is TGCGCCAGCAGCCTGGACCCGAACACCGGGGAGCTGTTTTTT. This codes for CASSLDPNTGELFF.

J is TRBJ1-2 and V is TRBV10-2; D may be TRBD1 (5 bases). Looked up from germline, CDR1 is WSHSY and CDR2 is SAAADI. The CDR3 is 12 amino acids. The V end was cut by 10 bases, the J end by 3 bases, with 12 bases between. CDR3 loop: CATQRDDYGYTF. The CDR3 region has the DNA TGCGCCACCCAGAGGGACGACTATGGCTACACCTTC.

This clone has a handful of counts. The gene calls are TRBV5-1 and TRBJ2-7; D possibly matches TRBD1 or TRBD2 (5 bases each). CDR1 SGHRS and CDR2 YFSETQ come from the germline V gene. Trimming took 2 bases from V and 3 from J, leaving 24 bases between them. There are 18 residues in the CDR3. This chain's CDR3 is CASSFGRSGTPKSYEQYF. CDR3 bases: TGCGCCAGCAGCTTTGGGCGCTCCGGGACCCCAAAGAGCTACGAGCAGTACTTC.

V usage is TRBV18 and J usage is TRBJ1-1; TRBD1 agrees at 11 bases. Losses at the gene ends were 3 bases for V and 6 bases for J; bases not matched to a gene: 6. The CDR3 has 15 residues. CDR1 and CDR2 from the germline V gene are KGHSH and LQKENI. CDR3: CASSPRTGGDSEAFF. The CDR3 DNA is TGTGCCAGCTCACCCCGGACAGGGGGCGATTCTGAAGCTTTCTTT.